The source of this T cell receptor (beta chain) is a study of blood T cells in healthy people across ages (dated by TCRdb to about 2015). Study-wide context: In model experiments, roughly one uniquely barcoded TCR beta cDNA molecule per two T cells was captured by template switching. The study measured age-related changes in TCR beta repertoire diversity using deep sequencing normalized with unique cDNA molecular identifiers. The donors were divided into four age groups: young (average 16 years), middle-aged (around 41), aged (62) and long-lived (approximately 74). To avoid experimental bias, donors of different ages were spread randomly across the sequencing lanes. For two donors (one aged 18 to 29 and one aged 80 or older), the study analyzed two additional independent replicas of 1 million unique cDNA reads from the same blood draw.

Library preparation employed 5' RACE. Sequenced using an Illumina HiSeq 2500. A second PCR of about 7 to 12 cycles was run with a J-beta primer mix and a sample-barcoded 5' primer. Each TCR beta cDNA molecule received a unique molecular identifier from a template-switch 5' adaptor carrying 12 random nucleotides. Each sample yielded at least 3 million CDR3-containing paired-end reads. All of the RNA was converted into first-strand cDNA using the Mint cDNA synthesis kit, with a TRBC-specific oligonucleotide serving as the primer. After uracil-DNA glycosylase treatment, a first 18-cycle PCR used universal primers M1SS and BC2_uni_R on all cDNA. In the source study's methods: For normalization, 1 million high-quality reads, each with a distinct molecular identifier, were randomly selected from each sample. Instead of being binned into consensus sequences, reads that shared molecular identifiers were thrown out. MiTCR, run with a Q25 quality threshold and the strictest error-elimination algorithm, handled CDR3 identification, clonotype clustering and error correction. Lower-bound total TCR beta diversity was estimated with a nonparametric unseen species model using Euler transformation. TCRdb applied fastp at Q25 and MiXCR to the public reads, then kept only in-frame beta chains. Each record represents a unique CDR3 protein, reported with the most common genes and DNA among its rows. The V and J calls were not made by the authors but by TCRdb's processing. This sample comprises approximately 700,000 distinct CDR3 sequences, around 32% of them detected only once. In total, the top ten clones hold 15% of the sample.

Systemically healthy Caucasian individuals from Russia, 35 to 40 in total and aged about 6 to 90 years, were included as donors. Ten milliliters of peripheral blood were collected from each donor into EDTA-treated Vacutainer tubes. Ficoll-Paque density-gradient centrifugation was used to isolate PBMCs, with at least 6 million obtained per sample. Total RNA, at least 6 micrograms per sample, was extracted from PBMCs with Trizol reagent. For every donor, flow cytometry on a PBMC aliquot measured the percentage of naive CD45RAhigh/CD27high T cells. Reading from cysteine to phenylalanine, the CDR3 counts 13 amino acids. Of the read, only the CDR3 DNA is kept; its 39 bases are in frame from base 1. Cut back by 4 bases and 3 bases, the V and J ends lie 7 bases apart. The CDR1 and CDR2 encoded by the germline V gene are SQVTM and ANQGSEA. Results and caveats for the whole study, not just this receptor: Compared with the aged group, more naive CD4+ T cells, fewer expanded clones and increased TCR diversity were shown by the long-lived group, suggesting age selection. Estimates of total diversity from one million sequenced T cells were regarded as lower bounds and underestimates. The percentage of naive T cells measured by flow cytometry correlated strongly with observed TCR beta diversity. Because profiling used bulk unsorted PBMCs, naive and antigen-experienced compartments could not be compared conclusively. Observed TCR beta diversity per million T cells fell roughly linearly with age, and a significant reduction was already apparent by age roughly 40. Because the CMV infection status of the donors was unknown, age-related changes in expanded clonotypes may potentially have been confounded.

This clonotype appeared a few times. The antigen it recognizes is unknown. Base qualities were left out, and no much larger clone turns up one base away. Sequenced material: blood. This clonotype originated in a woman older than 75 in good health. Donor details come from another sample of the same person, matched by shared clones. The chain links TRBV29-1 with TRBJ1-6; there is no confident call for the D gene. CDR3 reads: CSVGLSYNSPLHF. The nucleotide sequence reads TGCAGCGTTGGGTTGAGCTATAATTCACCCCTCCACTTT. The full variable domain, completed from the reference TRBV29-1 and TRBJ1-6 proteins outside the CDR3, reads SAVISQKPSRDICQRGTSLTIQCQVDSQVTMMFWYRQQPGQSLTLIATANQGSEATYESGFVIDKFPISRPNLTFSTLTVSNMSPEDSSIYLCSVGLSYNSPLHFGNGTRLTVT.